These 9 T cell receptor beta chains came from one sample sequenced in a study of blood T cell repertoires in COVID-19. Here immunoSEQ multiplex PCR was the method, and the copy in TCRdb shows in-frame clones only, minus some. The sample holds roughly 150,000 clones, 80% to 90% seen once. The sample was peripheral blood. The receptors originated from a woman aged 40 to 50 with acute or convalescent COVID-19.

In DNA form, the CDR3 reads TGTGCCAGCAGCCACGGACAGTTAGTTAATGAAAAACTGTTTTTT. Encoded protein: CASSHGQLVNEKLFF. V usage is TRBV3-1 (or the pseudogene TRBV3-2) and J usage is TRBJ1-4; possible D gene TRBD1, 6 bases. Germline V gives CDR1 LGHDT, CDR2 YNNKEL (reference sequence). Trimming removed 3 bases at V and 4 bases at J, with 12 bases between. The CDR3 is 15 residues long.

The chain couples TRBV9 to TRBJ2-2; 8 positions agree with TRBD2. This CDR3 has 16 residues. V lost 2 bases, J lost 5 bases, and 8 bases stayed unmatched. CDR1 is SGDLS, CDR2 YYNGEE, per germline. CDR3 sequence reads: CASSVPAGVGTGELFF. In nucleotides, the CDR3 is TGTGCCAGCAGCGTCCCAGCGGGAGTAGGTACCGGGGAGCTGTTTTTT. Full variable domain (rest looked up from reference TRBV9 and TRBJ2-2): DSGVTQTPKHLITATGQRVTLRCSPRSGDLSVYWYQQSLDQGLQFLIQYYNGEERAKGNILERFSAQQFPDLHSELNLSSLELGDSALYFCASSVPAGVGTGELFFGEGSRLTVL.

The V gene is TRBV19, the J gene TRBJ2-7; D is ambiguous. Germline CDR1 and CDR2: LNHDA and SQIVND (reference sequence). CDR3 length equals 11 residues. The V end lost 4 bases, the J end lost 3 bases, and 4 bases lay between the germline ends. The CDR3 is CASSSNYEQYF. The CDR3 DNA is TGTGCCAGTAGTAGTAACTACGAGCAGTACTTC.

The chain recombines TRBV19 with TRBJ2-3; 10 bases agree with TRBD2. CDR1 is LNHDA and CDR2 is SQIVND in the germline V gene (reference sequence). The V and J ends lost 0 bases and 2 bases, in that order; junction bases with no gene match: 2. The CDR3 is made up of 16 amino acids. The DNA for the CDR3 is TGTGCCAGTAGTATAGAGGGACTAGCGACCACAGATACGCAGTATTTT. Protein: CASSIEGLATTDTQYF. The full variable domain, rest sourced from reference TRBV19 and TRBJ2-3, is DGGITQSPKYLFRKEGQNVTLSCEQNLNHDAMYWYRQDPGQGLRLIYYSQIVNDFQKGDIAEGYSVSREKKESFPLTVTSAQKNPTAFYLCASSIEGLATTDTQYFGPGTRLTVL.

In nucleotides, the CDR3 is TGTGCCTGGAGTAGGGGCTCGGCGGCGGATACGCAGTATTTT. It translates to CAWSRGSAADTQYF. The chain uses TRBV30 and TRBJ2-3; the D gene is possibly TRBD1 (5 bases). The CDR3 covers 14 residues. The germline CDR1 and CDR2 sequences are GTSNPN and SVGIG (reference sequence). The ends were cut back, 2 bases at V and 6 bases at J, with 15 bases in the middle.

This clone is a singleton in its sample. This sequence joins TRBV5-1 and TRBJ2-7; D is unresolved. CDR3 length: 15 amino acids. The germline CDR1 and CDR2 sequences are SGHRS and YFSETQ. With 2 bases removed from V and 2 bases from J, the gap between germline ends came to 14 bases. In DNA form, the CDR3 reads TGCGCCAGCAGCTTCGGCGGTTCGGCCACCTACGAGCAGTACTTC. Translation: CASSFGGSATYEQYF.

The chain links TRBV7-2 to TRBJ2-7; 10 bases align to TRBD1. Germline V lookup: CDR1 SGHTA, CDR2 FQGNSA. This CDR3 is built from 14 residues. The trim removed 8 bases at V and 2 bases at J, leaving 6 bases unmatched. The CDR3: CASATGTGAYEQYF. CDR3 nucleotide sequence: TGTGCCAGCGCTACCGGGACAGGGGCCTACGAGCAGTACTTC.

In its sample, this clone was seen a few times. CDR3 nucleotides: TGTGCCAGCAGCCCGCAAGGGAGGTTTGAGCCCCAGCATTTT. Translated: CASSPQGRFEPQHF. The V and J genes are TRBV2 and TRBJ1-5; D ambiguous. Germline CDR1 is SNHLY and CDR2 is FYNNEI. The CDR3 length is 14 residues. The V and J ends lost 6 bases and 8 bases respectively, with 17 bases between them.

The chain joins TRBV28 to TRBJ1-5; unclear D gene. This CDR3 is 13 amino acids long. V was pared by 5 bases and J by 0 bases, with 5 bases between. Per germline, CDR1 MDHEN and CDR2 SYDVKM. The CDR3 region is CASSIHSNQPQHF. For the CDR3, the DNA is TGTGCCAGCAGTATCCATAGCAATCAGCCCCAGCATTTT.